This is a list of T cell receptor beta chains from one sample in a study of T cells in Graves' hyperthyroidism and ophthalmopathy. TCRdb used MiXCR to reprocess the multiplex PCR reads, holding one entry per CDR3 protein. The sample contains roughly 800,000 distinct CDR3 sequences, 38% of which appear only once. Sequenced: blood. The receptors originated from a man between 18 and 35 years old with Graves' hyperthyroidism. Each CDR3 is given with its conserved first and last residue. Each record gives: D gene, V gene, J gene, clone size, CDR3 protein, CDR3 DNA. A D gene is named only where the DNA matches it firmly. Clone size is shown for a subset of rows, as once, few, many or a class of expanded clone.

D: -; V: TRBV6-5; J: TRBJ1-1; size: -; CDR3: CASIQDGHTEAFF; DNA: TGTGCCAGCATCCAAGACGGTCACACTGAAGCTTTCTTT
D: TRBD1; V: TRBV10-3; J: TRBJ1-6; size: -; CDR3: CAISESTGPSSPLHF; DNA: TGTGCCATCAGTGAGTCGACAGGGCCGAGTTCACCCCTCCACTTT
D: -; V: TRBV13; J: TRBJ1-5; size: -; CDR3: CASSLVRGVGQPQHF; DNA: TGTGCCAGCAGCTTAGTGCGGGGGGTGGGCCAGCCCCAGCATTTT
D: -; V: TRBV29-1; J: TRBJ1-5; size: -; CDR3: CSVGGTGQPQHF; DNA: TGCAGCGTTGGGGGAACCGGTCAGCCCCAGCATTTT
D: TRBD2; V: TRBV15; J: TRBJ2-6; size: -; CDR3: CATSRDKSTGGTEAF; DNA: TGTGCCACCAGCAGAGACAAGAGCACGGGAGGGACTGAAGCTTTC
D: -; V: TRBV10-3; J: TRBJ1-5; size: -; CDR3: CAISESPATSNEDSNQPQHF; DNA: TGTGCCATCAGTGAGTCCCCGGCCACCTCCAACGAAGATAGCAATCAGCCCCAGCATTTT
D: -; V: TRBV7-7; J: TRBJ2-7; size: -; CDR3: CASSFRPDPYEQYF; DNA: TGTGCTAGCAGCTTTCGACCGGATCCATACGAGCAGTACTTC
D: TRBD1; V: TRBV24-1; J: TRBJ2-5; size: many; CDR3: CATSDPRTGQETQYF; DNA: TGTGCCACCAGTGATCCTCGGACAGGGCAAGAGACCCAGTACTTC
D: -; V: TRBV9; J: TRBJ1-3; size: -; CDR3: CASSVAQSSSGNTIYF; DNA: TGTGCCAGCAGCGTAGCTCAGAGTTCCTCTGGAAACACCATATATTTT
D: TRBD1; V: TRBV12-3/TRBV12-4; J: TRBJ1-5; size: few; CDR3: CASSPADRVGNQPQHF; DNA: TGTGCCAGCAGTCCCGCCGACAGGGTTGGCAATCAGCCCCAGCATTTT
D: -; V: TRBV9; J: TRBJ2-2; size: -; CDR3: CASSVSRGELFF; DNA: TGTGCCAGCAGCGTTTCCCGCGGGGAGCTGTTTTTT
D: TRBD1; V: TRBV29-1; J: TRBJ2-2; size: many; CDR3: CSVPGQGNTGELFF; DNA: TGCAGCGTTCCGGGACAGGGGAACACCGGGGAGCTGTTTTTT
D: -; V: TRBV12-3/TRBV12-4; J: TRBJ1-3; size: -; CDR3: CASRRRGSGNTIYF; DNA: TGTGCCAGCAGGCGTCGGGGCTCTGGAAACACCATATATTTT
D: -; V: TRBV20-1; J: TRBJ1-5; size: -; CDR3: CSARHGQGSNQPQHF; DNA: TGCAGTGCTAGGCATGGCCAGGGGAGCAATCAGCCCCAGCATTTT
D: -; V: TRBV5-8; J: TRBJ1-4; size: few; CDR3: CASTTAGSNEKLFF; DNA: TGTGCCAGCACGACCGCGGGTTCCAATGAAAAACTGTTTTTT
D: -; V: TRBV5-1; J: TRBJ1-2; size: few; CDR3: CASSPQMGGEGYTF; DNA: TGCGCCAGCAGCCCCCAAATGGGGGGAGAGGGCTACACCTTC
D: -; V: TRBV6-5; J: TRBJ1-3; size: -; CDR3: CASSFQGLGNTIYF; DNA: TGTGCCAGCAGTTTCCAGGGGCTGGGAAACACCATATATTTT
D: TRBD1; V: TRBV11-2; J: TRBJ2-7; size: few; CDR3: CASSLGDRIYEQYF; DNA: TGTGCCAGCAGCTTAGGGGACAGAATTTACGAGCAGTACTTC
D: TRBD1; V: TRBV5-1; J: TRBJ2-7; size: -; CDR3: CASSPQGQGNNEQYF; DNA: TGCGCCAGCAGCCCTCAGGGACAGGGGAACAACGAGCAGTACTTC
D: TRBD2; V: TRBV15; J: TRBJ2-1; size: -; CDR3: CATSRVAGANNEQFF; DNA: TGTGCCACCAGCAGAGTGGCGGGAGCAAACAATGAGCAGTTCTTC
D: TRBD1; V: TRBV7-3; J: TRBJ1-3; size: -; CDR3: CASSPVTGAGNTIYF; DNA: TGCGCCAGCAGCCCTGTTACAGGGGCTGGAAACACCATATATTTT
D: -; V: TRBV20-1; J: TRBJ2-7; size: -; CDR3: CSARNQDYEQYF; DNA: TGCAGTGCTAGGAACCAGGACTACGAGCAGTACTTC
D: -; V: TRBV6-1; J: TRBJ2-7; size: -; CDR3: CASSILADLSYEQYF; DNA: TGTGCCAGCAGCATTTTAGCGGACCTTTCCTACGAGCAGTACTTC
D: -; V: TRBV2; J: TRBJ1-6; size: -; CDR3: CASSPRQSSASPLHF; DNA: TGTGCCAGCAGTCCACGGCAGTCGTCCGCTTCACCCCTCCACTTT
D: -; V: TRBV7-6; J: TRBJ1-1; size: many; CDR3: CASSPLLGVEGLNTEAFF; DNA: TGTGCCAGCAGTCCATTACTCGGGGTAGAGGGCTTGAACACTGAAGCTTTCTTT
D: TRBD2; V: TRBV11-2; J: TRBJ2-7; size: many; CDR3: CASSWREREQYF; DNA: TGTGCCAGCAGCTGGCGGGAGAGGGAGCAGTACTTC
D: -; V: TRBV10-3; J: TRBJ1-1; size: -; CDR3: CAIIFSGKKTEALNTEAFF; DNA: TGTGCCATCATTTTTAGTGGGAAGAAAACTGAGGCCCTGAACACTGAAGCTTTCTTT
D: -; V: TRBV20-1; J: TRBJ2-5; size: -; CDR3: CSARKRGGQETQYF; DNA: TGCAGTGCTAGAAAGAGGGGGGGCCAAGAGACCCAGTACTTC
D: -; V: TRBV24-1; J: TRBJ1-1; size: many; CDR3: CATSGKMNTEAFF; DNA: TGTGCCACCAGTGGCAAGATGAACACTGAAGCTTTCTTT
D: TRBD1; V: TRBV9; J: TRBJ2-7; size: -; CDR3: CASSYQDREPYEQYF; DNA: TGTGCCAGCAGTTACCAGGACAGGGAACCCTACGAGCAGTACTTC
D: -; V: TRBV7-9; J: TRBJ1-5; size: few; CDR3: CASTTPGTSNQPQHF; DNA: TGTGCCAGCACCACCCCGGGGACTAGCAATCAGCCCCAGCATTTT
D: -; V: TRBV20-1; J: TRBJ2-7; size: -; CDR3: CSARDGNSYEQYF; DNA: TGCAGTGCACGGGACGGAAACTCCTACGAGCAGTACTTC
D: -; V: TRBV12-3/TRBV12-4; J: TRBJ2-7; size: -; CDR3: CASSPPARSYEQYF; DNA: TGTGCCAGCTCACCCCCAGCTCGGTCCTACGAGCAGTACTTC
D: -; V: TRBV27; J: TRBJ2-7; size: few; CDR3: CASKETGGAYEQYF; DNA: TGTGCCAGCAAAGAGACAGGTGGGGCATACGAGCAGTACTTC
D: -; V: TRBV20-1; J: TRBJ2-5; size: few; CDR3: CSALPKSRVSTLMAQYF; DNA: TGCAGTGCTCTCCCCAAAAGCAGGGTCTCAACGCTTATGGCCCAGTACTTC
D: -; V: TRBV30; J: TRBJ1-3; size: -; CDR3: CAWSGISGNTIYF; DNA: TGTGCCTGGAGTGGGATCTCTGGAAACACCATATATTTT
D: -; V: TRBV2; J: TRBJ2-5; size: -; CDR3: CASSVDSWGREAQYF; DNA: TGTGCCAGCAGTGTTGACAGCTGGGGAAGAGAGGCCCAGTACTTC
D: TRBD1; V: TRBV24-1; J: TRBJ1-1; size: -; CDR3: CADRGWKTEAFF; DNA: TGTGCCGACAGGGGATGGAAGACTGAAGCTTTCTTT
D: -; V: TRBV5-1; J: TRBJ2-7; size: once; CDR3: CASSLEAGEVGGQYF; DNA: TGCGCCAGCAGCTTGGAGGCAGGGGAGGTAGGCGGGCAGTACTTC
D: -; V: TRBV20-1; J: TRBJ1-3; size: -; CDR3: CSACSGGNTIYF; DNA: TGCAGTGCTTGTTCAGGGGGAAACACCATATATTTT
D: TRBD1; V: TRBV7-2; J: TRBJ1-5; size: few; CDR3: CASSQSQQGNQPQHF; DNA: TGTGCCAGCAGTCAGTCACAACAGGGGAATCAGCCCCAGCATTTT
D: TRBD1; V: TRBV19; J: TRBJ1-1; size: few; CDR3: CASTITGGMNTEAFF; DNA: TGTGCCAGTACGATCACAGGGGGAATGAACACTGAAGCTTTCTTT
D: TRBD1; V: TRBV10-2; J: TRBJ2-7; size: -; CDR3: CASRTRTGDSYEQYF; DNA: TGCGCCAGCAGAACCAGAACAGGGGATTCCTACGAGCAGTACTTC
D: -; V: TRBV5-1; J: TRBJ1-1; size: -; CDR3: CASSAGEGVPEAFF; DNA: TGCGCCAGCAGCGCAGGGGAAGGGGTTCCTGAAGCTTTCTTT
D: TRBD1; V: TRBV9; J: TRBJ2-5; size: -; CDR3: CASSGRDRGFQETQYF; DNA: TGTGCCAGCAGCGGCCGGGACAGGGGGTTCCAAGAGACCCAGTACTTC
D: -; V: TRBV4-1; J: TRBJ1-2; size: few; CDR3: CASSLSPGFEGYTF; DNA: TGCGCCAGCAGCCTATCTCCAGGATTTGAGGGCTACACCTTC
D: TRBD1; V: TRBV12-3/TRBV12-4; J: TRBJ2-5; size: few; CDR3: CASSRSPGGRETQYF; DNA: TGTGCCAGCAGCCGAAGCCCAGGGGGCAGGGAGACCCAGTACTTC
D: -; V: TRBV6-1; J: TRBJ1-5; size: -; CDR3: CASRQGMDPNQPQHF; DNA: TGTGCCAGCAGACAGGGTATGGATCCGAATCAGCCCCAGCATTTT
D: -; V: TRBV9; J: TRBJ2-7; size: few; CDR3: CASSVGSWDYEQYF; DNA: TGTGCCAGCAGCGTAGGGTCGTGGGACTACGAGCAGTACTTC
D: -; V: TRBV20-1; J: TRBJ1-2; size: many; CDR3: CSAAADYGYTF; DNA: TGCAGTGCCGCGGCAGACTATGGCTACACCTTC
D: TRBD1; V: TRBV2; J: TRBJ2-5; size: once; CDR3: CASSTGQGTQETQYF; DNA: TGTGCCAGCAGTACTGGACAGGGGACCCAAGAGACCCAGTACTTC
D: -; V: TRBV12-3/TRBV12-4; J: TRBJ2-7; size: -; CDR3: CASGRDGGREQYF; DNA: TGTGCTAGTGGAAGGGACGGTGGGCGCGAGCAGTACTTC
D: TRBD2; V: TRBV9; J: TRBJ2-7; size: few; CDR3: CASSVVGLAGEEGEQYF; DNA: TGTGCCAGCAGCGTAGTGGGACTAGCGGGAGAAGAAGGCGAGCAGTACTTC
D: -; V: TRBV9; J: TRBJ1-5; size: -; CDR3: CASSVALQRGSQPQHF; DNA: TGTGCCAGCAGCGTAGCTCTACAGCGAGGCAGTCAGCCCCAGCATTTT